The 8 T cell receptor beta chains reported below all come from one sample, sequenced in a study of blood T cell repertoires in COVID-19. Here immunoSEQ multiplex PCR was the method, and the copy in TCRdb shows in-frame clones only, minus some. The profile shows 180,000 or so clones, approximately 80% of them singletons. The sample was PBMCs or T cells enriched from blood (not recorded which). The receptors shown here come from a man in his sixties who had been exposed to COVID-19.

For the CDR3, the DNA is TGCAGCGTTCTTAACCTGGGGACTAGCGGTTCCTCCTACGAGCAGTACTTC. Its translation is CSVLNLGTSGSSYEQYF. This chain links TRBV29-1 with TRBJ2-7, with TRBD2 matching over 11 bases. CDR3 length: 17 residues. Trimming cost V 5 bases and J 0 bases; bases outside gene matches: 12. CDR1 is SQVTM and CDR2 is ANQGSEA in the germline V gene.

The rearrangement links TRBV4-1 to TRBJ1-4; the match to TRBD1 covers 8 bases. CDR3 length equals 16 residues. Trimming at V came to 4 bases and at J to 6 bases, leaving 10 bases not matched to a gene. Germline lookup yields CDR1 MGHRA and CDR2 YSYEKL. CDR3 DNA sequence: TGCGCCAGCAGCCCGGTCCCGACAGGGGCGGATGAAAAACTGTTTTTT. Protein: CASSPVPTGADEKLFF.

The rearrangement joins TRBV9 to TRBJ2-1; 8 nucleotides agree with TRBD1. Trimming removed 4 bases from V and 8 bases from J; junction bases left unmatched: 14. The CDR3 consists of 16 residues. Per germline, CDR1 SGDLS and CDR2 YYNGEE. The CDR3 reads CASSNLGLDRDYEQFF. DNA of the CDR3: TGTGCCAGCAGCAACCTGGGCCTGGACAGGGACTATGAGCAGTTCTTC.

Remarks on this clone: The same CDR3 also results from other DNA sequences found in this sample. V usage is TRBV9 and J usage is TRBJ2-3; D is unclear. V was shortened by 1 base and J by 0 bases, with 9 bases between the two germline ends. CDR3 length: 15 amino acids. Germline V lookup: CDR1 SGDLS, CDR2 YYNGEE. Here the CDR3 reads CASSVLAASTDTQYF. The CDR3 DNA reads TGTGCCAGCAGCGTATTGGCCGCTAGCACAGATACGCAGTATTTT.

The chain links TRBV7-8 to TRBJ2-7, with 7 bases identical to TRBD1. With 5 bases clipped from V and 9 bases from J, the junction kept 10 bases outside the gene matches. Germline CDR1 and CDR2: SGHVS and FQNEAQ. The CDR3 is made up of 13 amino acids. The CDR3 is CASSLRQGGGQYF. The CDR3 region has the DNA TGTGCCAGCAGCCTTAGACAGGGCGGTGGGCAGTACTTC.

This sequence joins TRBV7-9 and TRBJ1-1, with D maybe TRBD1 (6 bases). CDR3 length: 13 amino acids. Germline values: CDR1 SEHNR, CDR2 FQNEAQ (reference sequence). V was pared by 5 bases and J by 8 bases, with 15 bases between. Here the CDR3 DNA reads TGTGCCAGCAGCATTTCAGGGGCTACCGAAGCTTTCTTT. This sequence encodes CASSISGATEAFF.

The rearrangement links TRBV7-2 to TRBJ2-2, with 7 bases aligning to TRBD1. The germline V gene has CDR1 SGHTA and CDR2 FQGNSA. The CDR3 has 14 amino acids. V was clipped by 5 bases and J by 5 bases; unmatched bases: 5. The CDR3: CASSQIRGTGELFF. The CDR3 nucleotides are TGTGCCAGCAGCCAGATCAGGGGGACCGGGGAGCTGTTTTTT.

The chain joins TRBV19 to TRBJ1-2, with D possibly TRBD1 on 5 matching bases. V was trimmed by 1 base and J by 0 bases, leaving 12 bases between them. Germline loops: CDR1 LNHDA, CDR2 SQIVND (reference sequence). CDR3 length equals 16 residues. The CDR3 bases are TGTGCCAGTAGTATAGTTTCGGGGGTCCCTAACTATGGCTACACCTTC. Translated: CASSIVSGVPNYGYTF. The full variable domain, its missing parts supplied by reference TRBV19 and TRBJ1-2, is DGGITQSPKYLFRKEGQNVTLSCEQNLNHDAMYWYRQDPGQGLRLIYYSQIVNDFQKGDIAEGYSVSREKKESFPLTVTSAQKNPTAFYLCASSIVSGVPNYGYTFGSGTRLTVV.